The entry below gives a single T cell receptor beta chain sequence along with its context. What it recognizes is unknown. The data are from a study of T cell repertoires in cytomegalovirus infection. Overall study context: Public TCR beta signatures provided an indication of both CMV infection and a matching HLA type. Whole-study findings and limits: Summed frequency of public TCR beta families distinguished CMV carriers with the relevant HLA.

TCRdb redid the calling of the reads with MiXCR, one entry per CDR3 protein. The sample lists more than 250,000 distinct CDR3 sequences; roughly 25% were seen once. From germline, CDR1 is SQVTM and CDR2 ANQGSEA. The CDR3 loop spans 11 amino acids. V was trimmed by 6 bases and J by 6 bases, leaving 9 bases between them. This receptor was taken from a human donor in good health (CMV status not recorded). Some clones in this sample may be carry-over from other donors' samples. The chain carries TRBV29-1 and TRBJ2-1; TRBD2 might be the D (5 bases). Sequencing used cultured PBMCs, obtained from culture after CMV antigen stimulation. The DNA for the CDR3 is TGCAGCGTCCACGAGGGCAATGAGCAGTTCTTC. As protein: CSVHEGNEQFF.